The 25 T cell receptor beta chains presented below share a single source sample, sequenced in a study of T cells after posttransplantation cyclophosphamide. TCRdb's copy holds only in-frame clones and misses some; the assay was immunoSEQ multiplex PCR. This sample has 20,000 to 25,000 clones and no singletons, with approximately 6.3% in the ten largest. The material sequenced was PBMCs. The receptors stem from a woman in her sixties or seventies in good health, CMV-negative, and a related stem cell transplant donor.

Many counts were recorded for this clone. This sequence joins TRBV2 and TRBJ2-2, with 10 bases aligning to TRBD2. From germline, CDR1 is SNHLY and CDR2 FYNNEI. The V and J ends lost 7 bases and 5 bases, in that order; junction bases with no gene match: 1. This CDR3 contains 13 residues. For the CDR3, the DNA is TGTGCCAGCAAGGGACTAGCGACCGGGGAGCTGTTTTTT. Encoded protein: CASKGLATGELFF.

In its sample, this clone was seen many times. V is TRBV5-4 and J is TRBJ2-2; 7 nucleotides align to TRBD1. This CDR3 has 13 amino acids. Germline V gene lookup returns CDR1 SGHNT and CDR2 YYREEE (reference sequence). The ends lost 9 bases at V and 7 bases at J; junction bases unmatched: 9. The CDR3 sequence: CATQGKNDGELFF. DNA of the CDR3: TGTGCCACACAGGGGAAGAATGACGGGGAGCTGTTTTTT.

This clone was detected many times. J is TRBJ2-3 and V is TRBV15, with D possibly TRBD2 on 6 matching bases. This CDR3 region has 16 residues. Germline lookup yields CDR1 LNHNV and CDR2 YYDKDF (reference sequence). Trimming left V 1 base short and J 3 bases short, with 14 bases between. This chain's CDR3 is CATSRVRGRRTDTQYF. The CDR3, as DNA: TGTGCCACCAGCAGAGTGCGGGGACGGAGGACAGATACGCAGTATTTT. Using reference TRBV15 and TRBJ2-3 for the parts outside the CDR3, the full variable domain is DAMVIQNPRYQVTQFGKPVTLSCSQTLNHNVMYWYQQKSSQAPKLLFHYYDKDFNNEADTPDNFQSRRPNTSFCFLDIRSPGLGDTAMYLCATSRVRGRRTDTQYFGPGTRLTVL.

This clone has at least ten counts. This sequence joins TRBV9 and TRBJ2-3, with 9 bases that match TRBD1. Trimming cost V 3 bases and J 2 bases; bases outside gene matches: 7. Germline loops: CDR1 SGDLS, CDR2 YYNGEE. The CDR3 consists of 16 residues. Here the CDR3 DNA reads TGTGCCAGCAGCGGAGGCGGACAGGGGCACACAGATACGCAGTATTTT. Amino acids: CASSGGGQGHTDTQYF. Variable domain in full (rest from reference TRBV9 and TRBJ2-3): DSGVTQTPKHLITATGQRVTLRCSPRSGDLSVYWYQQSLDQGLQFLIQYYNGEERAKGNILERFSAQQFPDLHSELNLSSLELGDSALYFCASSGGGQGHTDTQYFGPGTRLTVL.

This clone was observed many times. V gene TRBV5-1 combines with J gene TRBJ2-6; D is perhaps TRBD2 (5 bases). The CDR3 has 16 amino acids. Per germline, CDR1 SGHRS and CDR2 YFSETQ. V lost 7 bases and J lost 2, with 16 bases in between. Written as DNA, the CDR3 is TGCGCCAGCCGAGACGGACTCCGGCCTGGGGCCAACGTCCTGACTTTC. Protein: CASRDGLRPGANVLTF.

This clone was recorded many times. The chain links TRBV28 to TRBJ2-1, with D unclear. V was clipped by 6 bases and J by 3 bases, with 15 bases between them. The CDR3 totals 15 residues. Germline V gene data show CDR1 as MDHEN and CDR2 as SYDVKM. CDR3 nucleotides: TGTGCCAGCAGCTCTCTTCCGAACAGCTACAATGAGCAGTTCTTC. Protein product: CASSSLPNSYNEQFF.

This clone was seen many times. The chain links TRBV7-3 to TRBJ1-3; D might be TRBD1 (5 bases). V was trimmed by 1 base and J by 3 bases, leaving 10 bases between them. Germline V CDR1 and CDR2: SGHTA, FQGTGA. The CDR3 has 15 residues. For the CDR3, the DNA is TGTGCCAGCAGCTTAAACGGGGGGTTTGGAAACACCATATATTTT. Its protein product is CASSLNGGFGNTIYF.

The chain has TRBV6-1 and TRBJ2-3, with 7 positions matching TRBD1. V trimming: 3 bases; J trimming: 5 bases; junction bases outside the gene matches: 5. The CDR3 runs 14 residues. Looked up from germline, CDR1 is MNHNS and CDR2 is SASEGT. The CDR3 DNA sequence: TGTGCCAGCAGTGACAGGGGGTGGGGAGATACGCAGTATTTT. Its translation is CASSDRGWGDTQYF.

This clone was seen a handful of times. V and J are TRBV28 and TRBJ2-5; 7 nucleotides align to TRBD1. V shed 3 bases and J 7 bases; nucleotides not matched to a gene: 11. Germline CDR1 is MDHEN and CDR2 is SYDVKM. The CDR3 runs to 15 residues. CDR3 nucleotides: TGTGCCAGCAGTTTCCTCGACAGGGCGGTCGGGACCCAGTACTTC. This gives the protein CASSFLDRAVGTQYF.

The table lists this clone with many counts. V usage is TRBV6-5 and J usage is TRBJ1-6; unclear D gene. Germline CDR1 is MNHEY and CDR2 is SVGAGI. Trimming stripped 2 bases from V and 0 bases from J, with 5 bases between. The CDR3 contains 15 residues. This CDR3 reads CASSYGSSYNSPLHF. CDR3 coding DNA: TGTGCCAGCAGTTACGGGAGCTCCTATAATTCACCCCTCCACTTT.

This chain links TRBV5-1 with TRBJ2-3; the D gene is possibly TRBD1 (5 bases). V lost 0 bases to trimming and J lost 3 bases, with 11 bases between them. The CDR3 runs 15 residues. CDR1 is SGHRS, CDR2 YFSETQ, per germline. The CDR3 nucleotides are TGCGCCAGCAGCTTGGGGGGCCCCGGGACAGATACGCAGTATTTT. Its translation is CASSLGGPGTDTQYF.

This clone was counted ten times or more. The chain recombines TRBV7-9 with TRBJ1-6, with 8 nucleotides matching TRBD1. The CDR3 extends over 15 amino acids. Germline CDR1 reads SEHNR; CDR2 reads FQNEAQ (reference sequence). The ends lost 7 bases at V and 7 bases at J; junction bases unmatched: 9. CDR3 region: CASTPTRQGNSPLHF. Here the CDR3 DNA reads TGTGCCAGCACACCTACCCGACAGGGGAATTCACCCCTCCACTTT.

This clone was counted many times. The chain carries TRBV28 and TRBJ2-7, with D tentatively TRBD2 (5 bases). Germline lookup yields CDR1 MDHEN and CDR2 SYDVKM. V was trimmed by 6 bases and J by 5 bases, leaving 14 bases between them. The CDR3 consists of 13 residues. CDR3 sequence: CASRPWTGDEQYF. The DNA of the CDR3 is TGTGCCAGCAGGCCCTGGACTGGGGACGAGCAGTACTTC.

In this sample, this clone turned up many times. This chain uses TRBV7-2 with TRBJ2-1; D is unclear. The CDR3 is 13 amino acids. Germline CDR1 reads SGHTA; CDR2 reads FQGNSA. The germline V and J ends were trimmed by 1 base and 10 bases, with 11 bases remaining between them. As DNA, the CDR3 is TGTGCCAGCAGCTTAGGAGGCGTGGTGGAGCAGTTCTTC. This translates into CASSLGGVVEQFF.

This clone was seen many times. The rearrangement joins TRBV7-8 to TRBJ1-1; D is unclear. Germline V CDR1 and CDR2: SGHVS, FQNEAQ. The ends were cut back, 3 bases at V and 1 base at J, with 12 bases in the middle. This CDR3 is 15 amino acids long. The CDR3 region is CASSLSSRGNTEAFF. Written as DNA, the CDR3 is TGTGCCAGCAGCTTGAGCAGTCGGGGGAACACTGAAGCTTTCTTT.

This clone has at least ten counts. The chain employs TRBV4-2 and TRBJ2-6; D call uncertain. The V end lost 1 base, the J end lost 0 bases, and 4 bases lay between the germline ends. Per germline, CDR1 LGHNA and CDR2 YNFKEQ. This CDR3 region has 15 residues. CDR3 sequence: CASSQVSSGANVLTF. CDR3 in DNA: TGTGCCAGCAGCCAAGTGAGCTCTGGGGCCAACGTCCTGACTTTC.

The table lists this clone with a few counts. The J gene is TRBJ2-1, the V gene TRBV27, with 8 bases fitting TRBD1. V shed 6 bases and J 1 base; nucleotides not matched to a gene: 8. This CDR3 is 16 amino acids long. CDR1 is MNHEY and CDR2 is SMNVEV in the germline V gene (reference sequence). The CDR3 spells CASSWTGKGSYNEQFF. Written as DNA, the CDR3 is TGTGCCAGCAGCTGGACAGGGAAAGGATCCTACAATGAGCAGTTCTTC.

This clone was counted ten times or more. The gene calls are TRBV2 and TRBJ2-5, with a tentative D call TRBD1 (7 bases). CDR3 length: 16 residues. CDR1 and CDR2 (germline): SNHLY, FYNNEI. V dropped 3 bases and J dropped 2 bases, with 16 bases sitting between them. The CDR3: CASSDTAGGIQETQYF. Written as DNA, the CDR3 is TGTGCCAGCAGTGACACGGCAGGGGGGATACAAGAGACCCAGTACTTC.

At least ten counts were recorded for this clone. V and J are TRBV7-9 and TRBJ2-3, with a weak D call TRBD1 (6 bases). CDR1 is SEHNR, CDR2 FQNEAQ, per germline (reference sequence). The CDR3 is 14 residues long. V was cut by 2 bases and J by 4 bases, with 10 bases left in between. The CDR3 bases are TGTGCCAGCAGCTTATCAGGGGTCGCAGATACGCAGTATTTT. This encodes CASSLSGVADTQYF.

The chain links TRBV5-1 to TRBJ2-5, with D possibly being TRBD2 (5 bases). The CDR3 is 16 residues long. Trimming took off 7 bases at V and 1 base at J, with 20 bases between the two ends. Germline CDR1 and CDR2: SGHRS and YFSETQ. The CDR3 nucleotides read TGCGCCAGCCATCCGGGCCCAAGCGGAACCCAAGAGACCCAGTACTTC. The encoded protein is CASHPGPSGTQETQYF. The complete variable domain, with remaining parts taken from reference TRBV5-1 and TRBJ2-5, reads KAGVTQTPRYLIKTRGQQVTLSCSPISGHRSVSWYQQTPGQGLQFLFEYFSETQRNKGNFPGRFSGRQFSNSRSEMNVSTLELGDSALYLCASHPGPSGTQETQYFGPGTRLLVL.

There are a few counts of this clone. This chain links TRBV23-1 with TRBJ2-5, with D possibly matching TRBD1 (5 bases). Being an ORF, TRBV23-1 has a function that is uncertain. V was trimmed by 6 bases and J by 2 bases, leaving 10 bases between them. CDR3 size: 13 residues. The CDR3 nucleotides are TGCGCCAGCAGCCCAGGGTTTCAAGAGACCCAGTACTTC. The encoded protein is CASSPGFQETQYF.

This clone was found many times. The chain recombines TRBV11-2 with TRBJ2-3; TRBD2 is a possible D gene (6 bases). CDR1 SGHAT and CDR2 FQNNGV come from the germline V gene. The CDR3 contains 17 residues. V lost 1 base and J 1 base, leaving 15 bases between the germline ends. DNA for the CDR3: TGTGCCAGCAGCTTAGGGTTGCGGGATTTAGGCACAGATACGCAGTATTTT. This sequence encodes CASSLGLRDLGTDTQYF.

This clone was seen ten or more times. V gene TRBV6-5 combines with J gene TRBJ1-1; 8 bases fit TRBD1. Germline loops: CDR1 MNHEY, CDR2 SVGAGI. This CDR3 has 13 amino acids. V lost 5 bases, J lost 8 bases, and 7 bases stayed unmatched. The CDR3 spells CASSPPTGAEAFF. CDR3 nucleotide sequence: TGTGCCAGCAGTCCCCCGACAGGGGCAGAAGCTTTCTTT.

This clone was seen ten or more times. The chain is built from TRBV4-2 and TRBJ2-1; 10 nucleotides match TRBD1. CDR1 and CDR2 (germline): LGHNA, YNFKEQ. The CDR3 runs 16 residues. V lost 5 bases, J lost 5 bases, and 9 bases stayed unmatched. CDR3 bases: TGTGCCAGCAGCACCCTGGGGGGGACAGGGGACAATGAGCAGTTCTTC. Translating it yields CASSTLGGTGDNEQFF.

This clone was counted at least ten times. V is TRBV4-2 and J is TRBJ2-7; 7 nucleotides match TRBD2. Germline lookup yields CDR1 LGHNA and CDR2 YNFKEQ. CDR3 length: 13 residues. Germline trimming cut 0 bases from V and 5 bases from J; bases unmatched to any gene: 1. CDR3 bases: TGTGCCAGCAGCCAAGATAGCGGGCACGAGCAGTACTTC. This sequence encodes CASSQDSGHEQYF.